Listed below are T cell receptor beta chains from one sample, sequenced in a study of shared clonotypes between healthy human individuals. Sequencing used immunoSEQ multiplex PCR; TCRdb keeps in-frame clones, though not all of them. This sample carries some 2.3 million clones, over 85% of them seen once, and the ten largest clones take 0.39%. Specimen: naive CD4+ T cells from PBMCs. The receptors were gathered from a man aged 18 to 29 in good health. Some clones in this sample may be carry-over from other donors' samples. Both conserved end residues are part of each CDR3. The D gene is left open where the match is weak. Size tells how often a clone was seen (once, few, many) or the class of an expanded clone, and some rows leave it out.

TRBJ1-5	NA	TRBV2	NA	CASSARLQNQPQHF	TGTGCCAGCAGTGCTCGATTACAGAATCAGCCCCAGCATTTT
TRBJ2-3	NA	TRBV9	NA	CASSHLGGARADTQYF	TGTGCCAGCAGCCACTTGGGGGGGGCGAGAGCAGATACGCAGTATTTT
TRBJ2-3	TRBD2	TRBV5-6	NA	CASSPTTSGSTDTQYF	TGTGCCAGCAGCCCAACGACTAGCGGGAGCACAGATACGCAGTATTTT
TRBJ2-1	TRBD2	TRBV7-9	NA	CASSFGTSGGVGAYNEQFF	TGTGCCAGCAGCTTTGGGACTAGCGGGGGAGTGGGAGCCTACAATGAGCAGTTCTTC
TRBJ2-7	NA	TRBV21-1	NA	CASSKWGNSGKSSIYEQYF	TGTGCCAGCAGCAAATGGGGGAACTCAGGGAAATCATCTATCTACGAGCAGTACTTC
TRBJ1-2	NA	TRBV5-1	NA	CASSAGTQDYYTF	TGCGCCAGCAGCGCCGGGACACAAGACTACTACACCTTC
TRBJ2-2	TRBD1	TRBV19	NA	CASKGTGNTGELFF	TGTGCCAGTAAGGGGACAGGGAACACCGGGGAGCTGTTTTTT
TRBJ1-1	NA	TRBV28	NA	CASTPAGQGRGTEAFF	TGTGCCAGCACCCCGGCAGGGCAGGGCAGAGGCACTGAAGCTTTCTTT
TRBJ1-2	NA	TRBV5-4	NA	CASSLGREVYGYTF	TGTGCCAGCAGCTTAGGCAGGGAAGTCTATGGCTACACCTTC
TRBJ2-5	TRBD2	TRBV28	NA	CASRFSGGETQYF	TGTGCCAGCAGATTTAGCGGGGGAGAGACCCAGTACTTC
TRBJ1-5	NA	TRBV9	once	CASSDRESGNQPQHF	TGTGCCAGCAGCGACAGGGAGTCGGGCAATCAGCCCCAGCATTTT
TRBJ2-1	TRBD2	TRBV11-2	NA	CASSPRERGYNEQFF	TGTGCCAGCAGCCCAAGAGAGCGGGGCTACAATGAGCAGTTCTTC
TRBJ1-1	NA	TRBV2	NA	CASSITDISTEAFF	TGTGCCAGCAGTATCACTGACATCAGCACTGAAGCTTTCTTT
TRBJ2-7	NA	TRBV6-1	NA	CASSDGSRGRVQYF	TGTGCCAGCAGTGATGGAAGCCGGGGAAGGGTGCAGTACTTC
TRBJ2-5	NA	TRBV7-2	NA	CASSLGGAVETQYF	TGTGCCAGCAGCTTAGGAGGGGCGGTAGAGACCCAGTACTTC
TRBJ2-7	TRBD2	TRBV29-1	NA	CSVESRTSGFSYEQYF	TGCAGCGTTGAATCTAGGACTAGCGGCTTCTCCTACGAGCAGTACTTC
TRBJ1-6	TRBD1	TRBV2	NA	CASSEQGTGESPLHF	TGTGCCAGCAGTGAACAGGGGACAGGGGAATCGCCCCTCCACTTT
TRBJ2-1	TRBD2	TRBV6-5	NA	CASSYNSGFNNEQFF	TGTGCCAGCAGTTACAATAGCGGGTTTAACAATGAGCAGTTCTTC
TRBJ2-1	TRBD2	TRBV5-1	NA	CASSLTPLAGVEQFF	TGCGCCAGCAGCTTGACCCCTCTAGCGGGAGTGGAGCAGTTCTTC
TRBJ2-7	NA	TRBV28	NA	CASGTSYEQYF	TGTGCCAGCGGGACGAGCTACGAGCAGTACTTC
TRBJ2-2	NA	TRBV9	once	CASTAFLGGLGDTGELFF	TGTGCCAGCACCGCCTTCCTGGGCGGGCTTGGGGACACCGGGGAGCTGTTTTTT
TRBJ2-7	NA	TRBV27	NA	CASSPNRVREQYF	TGTGCCAGCAGTCCAAACAGGGTCCGCGAGCAGTACTTC
TRBJ1-2	NA	TRBV12-5	NA	CASGLGTPGGYTF	TGTGCTAGTGGTTTGGGTACCCCGGGTGGCTACACCTTC
TRBJ1-1	NA	TRBV28	once	CASSDLLNTEAFF	TGTGCCAGCAGTGACTTGTTGAACACTGAAGCTTTCTTT
TRBJ2-7	TRBD2	TRBV28	NA	CASSLGWTSGRLWEQYF	TGTGCCAGCAGTTTGGGATGGACTAGCGGGAGACTTTGGGAGCAGTACTTC
TRBJ1-2	TRBD1	TRBV28	NA	CASSGMGTGTYGYTF	TGTGCCAGCAGTGGGATGGGGACAGGGACCTATGGCTACACCTTC
TRBJ1-4	NA	TRBV28	NA	CASSLFLGGGEKLFF	TGTGCCAGCAGTTTGTTTTTAGGGGGAGGTGAAAAACTGTTTTTT
TRBJ2-1	NA	TRBV7-3	NA	CASSLTVLGKDEQFF	TGTGCCAGCAGCTTAACTGTTTTGGGGAAAGATGAGCAGTTCTTC
TRBJ2-1	TRBD2	TRBV4-2	once	CASSQEGLTGGGYNEQFF	TGTGCCAGCAGCCAAGAAGGTCTAACGGGAGGAGGTTACAATGAGCAGTTCTTC
TRBJ2-2	NA	TRBV2	NA	CASRLALTITGELFF	TGTGCCAGCAGGTTGGCCCTGACAATCACCGGGGAGCTGTTTTTT
TRBJ1-2	NA	TRBV10-3	NA	CPAGAYGYTF	TGTCCGGCCGGGGCCTATGGCTACACCTTC
TRBJ1-1	TRBD1	TRBV9	NA	CASSVEGQGINTEAFF	TGTGCCAGCAGCGTAGAGGGACAGGGGATAAACACTGAAGCTTTCTTT